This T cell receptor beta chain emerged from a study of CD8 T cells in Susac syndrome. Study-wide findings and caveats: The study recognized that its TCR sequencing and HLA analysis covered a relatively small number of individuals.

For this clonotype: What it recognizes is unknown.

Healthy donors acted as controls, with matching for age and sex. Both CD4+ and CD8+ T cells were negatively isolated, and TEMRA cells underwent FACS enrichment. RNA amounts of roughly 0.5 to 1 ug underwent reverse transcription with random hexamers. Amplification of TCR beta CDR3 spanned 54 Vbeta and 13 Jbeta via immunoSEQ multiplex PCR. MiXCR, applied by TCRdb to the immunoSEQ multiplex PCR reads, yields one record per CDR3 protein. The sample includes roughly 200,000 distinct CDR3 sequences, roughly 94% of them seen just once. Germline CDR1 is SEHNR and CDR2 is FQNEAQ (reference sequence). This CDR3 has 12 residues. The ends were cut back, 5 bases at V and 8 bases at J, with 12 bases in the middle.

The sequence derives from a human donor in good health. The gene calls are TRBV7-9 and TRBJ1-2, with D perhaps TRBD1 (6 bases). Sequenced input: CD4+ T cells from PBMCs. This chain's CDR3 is CASSPEGQGYTF. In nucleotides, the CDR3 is TGTGCCAGCAGCCCCGAAGGACAGGGCTACACCTTC.